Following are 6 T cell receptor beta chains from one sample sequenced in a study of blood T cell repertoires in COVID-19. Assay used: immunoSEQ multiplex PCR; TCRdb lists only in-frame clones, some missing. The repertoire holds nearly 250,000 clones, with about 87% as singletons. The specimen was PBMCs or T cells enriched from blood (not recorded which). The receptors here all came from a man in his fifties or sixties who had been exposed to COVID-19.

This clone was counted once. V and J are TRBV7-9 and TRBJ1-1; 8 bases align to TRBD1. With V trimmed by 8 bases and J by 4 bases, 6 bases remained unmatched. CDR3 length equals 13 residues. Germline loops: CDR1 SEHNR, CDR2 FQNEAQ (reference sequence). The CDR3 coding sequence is TGTGCCAGCCACGTCACAGGGGGCACTGAAGCTTTCTTT. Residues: CASHVTGGTEAFF. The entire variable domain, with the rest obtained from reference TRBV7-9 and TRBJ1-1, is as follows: DTGVSQNPRHKITKRGQNVTFRCDPISEHNRLYWYRQTLGQGPEFLTYFQNEAQLEKSRLLSDRFSAERPKGSFSTLEIQRTEQGDSAMYLCASHVTGGTEAFFGQGTRLTVV.

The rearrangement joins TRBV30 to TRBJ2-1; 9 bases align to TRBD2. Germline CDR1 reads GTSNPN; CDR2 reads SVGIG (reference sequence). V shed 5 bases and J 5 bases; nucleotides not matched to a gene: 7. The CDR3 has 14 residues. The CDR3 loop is CAWGRTSVDNEQFF. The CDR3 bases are TGTGCCTGGGGACGGACTAGCGTCGACAATGAGCAGTTCTTC.

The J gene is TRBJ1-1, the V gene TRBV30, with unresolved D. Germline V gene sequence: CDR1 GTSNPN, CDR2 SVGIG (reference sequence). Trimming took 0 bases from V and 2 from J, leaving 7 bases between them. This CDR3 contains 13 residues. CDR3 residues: CAWSVYSNTEAFF. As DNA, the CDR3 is TGTGCCTGGAGTGTTTACAGTAACACTGAAGCTTTCTTT.

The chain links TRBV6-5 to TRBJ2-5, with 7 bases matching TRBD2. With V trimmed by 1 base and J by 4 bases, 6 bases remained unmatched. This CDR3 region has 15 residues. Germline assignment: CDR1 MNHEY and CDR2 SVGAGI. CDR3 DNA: TGTGCCAGCAGTTACTATTTGCGGGGGAGAGAGACCCAGTACTTC. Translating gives CASSYYLRGRETQYF.

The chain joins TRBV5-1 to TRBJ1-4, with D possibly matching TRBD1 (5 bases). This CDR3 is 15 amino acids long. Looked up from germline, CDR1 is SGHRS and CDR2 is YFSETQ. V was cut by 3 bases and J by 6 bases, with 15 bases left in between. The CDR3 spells CASSWRGPGDEKLFF. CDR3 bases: TGCGCCAGCAGCTGGAGAGGGCCGGGGGATGAAAAACTGTTTTTT.

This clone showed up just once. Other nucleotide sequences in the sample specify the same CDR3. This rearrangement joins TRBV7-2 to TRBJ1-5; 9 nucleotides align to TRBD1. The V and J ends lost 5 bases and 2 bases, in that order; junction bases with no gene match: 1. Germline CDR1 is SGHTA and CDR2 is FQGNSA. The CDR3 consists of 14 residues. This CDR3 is CASSRDRGNQPQHF. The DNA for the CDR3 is TGTGCCAGCAGCCGGGACAGGGGCAATCAGCCCCAGCATTTT.